Presented here are 20 T cell receptor beta chains from one specimen sequenced in a study of shared clonotypes between healthy human individuals. Only in-frame clones appear in the TCRdb table, and some are missing; sequencing was by immunoSEQ multiplex PCR. The data contain around 1.6 million clones, 98% of them singletons. Sequencing was done on a sample of naive CD4+ T cells sorted from blood. The subset here: CD45RA+ positively selected. The source of these receptors is a man under 40 in good health.

The chain employs TRBV5-6 and TRBJ2-5; tentatively, D is TRBD1 (6 bases). Trimming pared 3 bases from V and 5 bases from J, leaving 14 bases between. The V gene's germline CDR1 is SGHDT and CDR2 YYEEEE. This CDR3 comprises 14 residues. This chain's CDR3 is CASSYRDPGETQYF. Here the CDR3 DNA reads TGTGCCAGCAGCTACAGGGACCCAGGGGAGACCCAGTACTTC. Filled out from reference TRBV5-6 and TRBJ2-5, the complete variable domain reads DAGVTQSPTHLIKTRGQQVTLRCSPKSGHDTVSWYQQALGQGPQFIFQYYEEEERQRGNFPDRFSGHQFPNYSSELNVNALLLGDSALYLCASSYRDPGETQYFGPGTRLLVL.

V is TRBV5-1 and J is TRBJ1-3, with 7 bases that match TRBD1. CDR3 length equals 16 residues. Germline V gene lookup returns CDR1 SGHRS and CDR2 YFSETQ. V trimming: 4 bases; J trimming: 0 bases; junction bases outside the gene matches: 7. The CDR3 reads CASSKTGQFSGNTIYF. CDR3 nucleotides: TGCGCCAGCAGCAAGACGGGACAGTTCTCTGGAAACACCATATATTTT.

This chain uses TRBV5-1 with TRBJ1-4; a possible D gene is TRBD1 (6 bases). V shed 1 base and J shed 7 bases, with 17 bases lying between them. The V gene's germline CDR1 is SGHRS and CDR2 YFSETQ. CDR3 length: 16 amino acids. The DNA for the CDR3 is TGCGCCAGCAGCTTGATGCACCAGGGGCTCAGTGAAAAACTGTTTTTT. It specifies CASSLMHQGLSEKLFF.

The V call is TRBV7-9, the J call TRBJ2-1; TRBD2 matches at 12 bases. The length of the CDR3 is 13 residues. Unmatched junction bases numbered 2, after V lost 8 bases and J lost 6 bases. Germline V gene sequence: CDR1 SEHNR, CDR2 FQNEAQ (reference sequence). The CDR3 protein is CASRLAGANEQFF. The CDR3 DNA reads as TGTGCCAGCCGACTAGCGGGAGCCAATGAGCAGTTCTTC.

The chain recombines TRBV6-1 with TRBJ2-1, with TRBD2 identical over 10 bases. With V trimmed by 8 bases and J by 6 bases, 10 bases remained unmatched. The V gene's germline CDR1 is MNHNS and CDR2 SASEGT. The CDR3 has 15 residues. The CDR3 DNA sequence: TGTGCCAGCGCCCTTCTAGCGGGAGTTGCCAATGAGCAGTTCTTC. Translated: CASALLAGVANEQFF.

V and J are TRBV10-1 and TRBJ2-7; no clear D gene. The CDR3 has 11 amino acids. Trimming left V 2 bases short and J 6 bases short, with 5 bases between. Per germline, CDR1 WNHNN and CDR2 SYGVQD (reference sequence). The DNA for the CDR3 is TGCGCCAGCAGTGAGGGTAGCGAGCAGTACTTC. Amino acids: CASSEGSEQYF.

The chain links TRBV9 to TRBJ1-1, with 9 bases that match TRBD1. Germline trimming cut 3 bases from V and 7 bases from J; bases unmatched to any gene: 13. CDR1 is SGDLS and CDR2 is YYNGEE in the germline V gene. This CDR3 is 16 amino acids long. The CDR3, as DNA: TGTGCCAGCAGCGCTGGACAGGGGTTAGGAAGTATTGAAGCTTTCTTT. Amino acid sequence: CASSAGQGLGSIEAFF.

The chain joins TRBV5-6 to TRBJ2-1, with 7 bases matching TRBD2. V was pared by 0 bases and J by 6 bases, with 3 bases of the junction left unmatched. The CDR3 length is 14 residues. Germline assignment: CDR1 SGHDT and CDR2 YYEEEE. For the CDR3, the DNA is TGTGCCAGCAGCTTGGGACTAGCCACCAATGAGCAGTTCTTC. Its protein product is CASSLGLATNEQFF.

V gene TRBV2 combines with J gene TRBJ2-3; TRBD2 aligns across 13 bases. Germline lookup yields CDR1 SNHLY and CDR2 FYNNEI. Germline trimming cut 7 bases from V and 4 bases from J; bases unmatched to any gene: 2. The CDR3 covers 14 residues. The CDR3 coding sequence is TGTGCCAGCAATGGACTAGCGGGAGCAGATACGCAGTATTTT. Its translation: CASNGLAGADTQYF.

V usage is TRBV10-3 and J usage is TRBJ1-1; the D gene is possibly TRBD1 (6 bases). Trimming shortened V by 4 bases and J by 5 bases, and 20 bases separated the two germline ends. From germline, CDR1 is ENHRY and CDR2 SYGVKD. This CDR3 spans 16 amino acids. CDR3 nucleotide sequence: TGTGCCATCAGTGGGCTGGACAGTTATCGTTTAACTGAAGCTTTCTTT. Translated, it gives CAISGLDSYRLTEAFF.

The J gene is TRBJ2-7, the V gene TRBV27, with D hard to call. Germline V gene lookup returns CDR1 MNHEY and CDR2 SMNVEV (reference sequence). The CDR3 is 13 residues long. V shed 3 bases and J shed 5 bases, with 11 bases lying between them. For the CDR3, the DNA is TGTGCCAGCAGTTTCATTAGCACGGACGAGCAGTACTTC. Its protein is CASSFISTDEQYF.

This sequence joins TRBV30 and TRBJ2-1; the match to TRBD2 covers 9 bases. CDR3 size: 18 residues. Unmatched junction bases numbered 20, after V lost 7 bases and J lost 4 bases. Germline CDR1 GTSNPN, CDR2 SVGIG (reference sequence). The CDR3 protein is CASTGSGGASGIYNEQFF. The CDR3 DNA sequence: TGTGCCTCCACGGGCTCGGGGGGAGCTAGCGGGATATACAATGAGCAGTTCTTC.

V is TRBV5-4 and J is TRBJ1-2, with TRBD1 matching over 7 bases. Trimming at V came to 3 bases and at J to 7 bases, leaving 6 bases not matched to a gene. Looked up from germline, CDR1 is SGHNT and CDR2 is YYREEE (reference sequence). This CDR3 is built from 13 residues. The CDR3 region is CASSSRGQVGYTF. CDR3 coding DNA: TGTGCCAGCAGCTCAAGGGGGCAGGTTGGCTACACCTTC.

The chain recombines TRBV27 with TRBJ1-1; no clear D gene. The CDR3 totals 15 residues. Trimming took 0 bases from V and 0 from J, leaving 8 bases between them. Germline CDR1 and CDR2: MNHEY and SMNVEV (reference sequence). The CDR3 region is CASSLSDTLNTEAFF. The DNA of the CDR3 is TGTGCCAGCAGTTTATCCGACACATTGAACACTGAAGCTTTCTTT.

J is TRBJ2-3 and V is TRBV18; D is possibly TRBD2 (6 bases). Germline CDR1 KGHSH, CDR2 LQKENI. CDR3 length: 15 amino acids. Trimming removed 1 base from V and 2 bases from J, with 10 bases in between. The DNA of the CDR3 is TGTGCCAGCTCACCACTAGCGGAGCCCACAGATACGCAGTATTTT. This sequence encodes CASSPLAEPTDTQYF.

This chain uses TRBV4-1 with TRBJ2-3; the D gene is possibly TRBD2 (6 bases). The CDR3 consists of 16 residues. The V gene lost 1 base and the J gene lost 5 bases, with 16 bases spanning the gap. Germline CDR1 and CDR2: MGHRA and YSYEKL. CDR3 region: CASSQVTGSFVDTQYF. CDR3 nucleotides: TGCGCCAGCAGCCAAGTTACCGGGAGTTTTGTAGATACGCAGTATTTT.

The rearrangement links TRBV5-1 to TRBJ2-1; TRBD2 matches at 10 bases. Germline V lookup: CDR1 SGHRS, CDR2 YFSETQ. This CDR3 contains 17 residues. Unmatched junction bases numbered 9, after V lost 2 bases and J lost 4 bases. The chain's CDR3 is CASSFLAGGHLYNEQFF. CDR3 in DNA: TGCGCCAGCAGCTTTTTAGCGGGAGGCCACCTTTACAATGAGCAGTTCTTC.

The rearrangement links TRBV11-3 to TRBJ2-5; D not resolved. CDR1 is SGHNT, CDR2 YENEEA, per germline. Trimming stripped 5 bases from V and 0 bases from J, with 10 bases between. The CDR3 totals 14 residues. CDR3 protein: CASSLGPNQETQYF. The CDR3 DNA reads as TGTGCCAGCAGCCTAGGCCCAAACCAAGAGACCCAGTACTTC.

The rearrangement links TRBV29-1 to TRBJ2-7; D is possibly TRBD1 (5 bases). The CDR3 has 10 residues. V lost 6 bases and J 5 bases, leaving 8 bases between the germline ends. The germline gives CDR1 SQVTM, CDR2 ANQGSEA. Here the CDR3 DNA reads TGCAGCGTGCAGGGAAACGAGCAGTACTTC. It codes for CSVQGNEQYF.

V usage is TRBV7-9 and J usage is TRBJ1-4; unclear D gene. Germline V CDR1 and CDR2: SEHNR, FQNEAQ (reference sequence). V gave up 5 bases and J gave up 2 bases, with 12 bases separating them. The CDR3 spans 15 residues. Here the CDR3 DNA reads TGTGCCAGCAGCGCGCGAAGGGTGACTAATGAAAAACTGTTTTTT. Its protein product is CASSARRVTNEKLFF.